One and the same sample provided the 16 T cell receptor beta chains below, sequenced in a study of blood T cell repertoires in COVID-19 (dated by TCRdb to the early 2020s). Library creation used the immunoSEQ multiplex PCR assay. Drawn from immuneACCESS, this table holds only the in-frame rearrangements with V and J called that TCRdb kept. Clones are partly lost; checked studies trace under half to an unresolved V gene and leave the rest unexplained. The sample records 190,000 or so clones, approximately 86% of which are singletons. Roughly 2.9% of the sample is in the top ten clones. The specimen was peripheral blood. The receptors stem from a woman in her 30s with active or convalescent COVID-19.

The V call is TRBV6-4, the J call TRBJ2-1; 7 nucleotides align to TRBD2. This CDR3 region has 15 residues. In germline, CDR1 is MRHNA, CDR2 SNTAGT. The trim removed 2 bases at V and 3 bases at J, leaving 4 bases unmatched. CDR3 nucleotide sequence: TGTGCCAGCAGTGACGATGGCGGGAGCTACAATGAGCAGTTCTTC. Encoded protein: CASSDDGGSYNEQFF.

The chain has TRBV6-5 and TRBJ1-1; D ambiguous. The CDR3 consists of 13 residues. Trimming left V 6 bases short and J 4 bases short, with 12 bases between. CDR1 is MNHEY, CDR2 SVGAGI, per germline. The CDR3 region has the DNA TGTGCCAGCAGCCGATCCATGAGCACTGAAGCTTTCTTT. It translates to CASSRSMSTEAFF.

V is TRBV10-3 and J is TRBJ2-1, with 13 bases lining up with TRBD2. The germline CDR1 and CDR2 sequences are ENHRY and SYGVKD. The CDR3 loop spans 19 amino acids. The J segment lost 5 bases and the V segment lost 0 bases, leaving 10 bases of the junction unmatched. For the CDR3, the DNA is TGTGCCATCAGTGAGTCGTGGGTAGGACTAGCGGGAGCCGACAATGAGCAGTTCTTC. Its translation is CAISESWVGLAGADNEQFF.

The rearrangement uses TRBV18 and TRBJ2-1; tentative D call: TRBD1 (6 bases). The germline gives CDR1 KGHSH, CDR2 LQKENI. Trimming took 3 bases from V and 3 from J, leaving 6 bases between them. CDR3 length: 13 amino acids. CDR3: CASSPDSYNEQFF. For the CDR3, the DNA is TGTGCCAGCTCACCGGACAGCTACAATGAGCAGTTCTTC.

J is TRBJ2-5 and V is TRBV4-1, with 12 bases fitting TRBD2. Trimming took 0 bases from V and 14 from J; bases not matched to a gene: 7. The CDR3 consists of 14 residues. CDR1 and CDR2 (germline): MGHRA, YSYEKL. CDR3: CASSQDRGLAGPYF. Written as DNA, the CDR3 is TGCGCCAGCAGCCAAGATAGAGGACTAGCGGGACCCTACTTC.

This clone was found a few times. This sequence joins TRBV7-9 and TRBJ1-4; 7 nucleotides agree with TRBD1. The CDR3 sequence is 16 residues long. Germline loops: CDR1 SEHNR, CDR2 FQNEAQ (reference sequence). The V gene end was trimmed by 1 base and the J gene end by 2 bases; junction bases not matched to a gene: 4. CDR3 DNA sequence: TGTGCCAGCAGCTTAGGGGCGACAGGGACTAATGAAAAACTGTTTTTT. It codes for CASSLGATGTNEKLFF.

This chain links TRBV2 with TRBJ2-3; 12 positions match TRBD2. The ends lost 6 bases at V and 0 bases at J; junction bases unmatched: 7. The V gene's germline CDR1 is SNHLY and CDR2 FYNNEI. CDR3 length: 17 amino acids. The CDR3, as DNA: TGTGCCAGCAGAGCACTCGGGACTAGCGGGAGCACAGATACGCAGTATTTT. This translates into CASRALGTSGSTDTQYF.

The gene calls are TRBV10-3 and TRBJ2-2; D unclear. Germline CDR1 ENHRY, CDR2 SYGVKD. With 8 bases removed from V and 4 bases from J, the gap between germline ends came to 11 bases. The CDR3 runs 13 residues. As DNA, the CDR3 is TGTGCCATCCGGTATCCAGGCACCGGGGAGCTGTTTTTT. This translates into CAIRYPGTGELFF.

The chain joins TRBV6-5 to TRBJ2-3, with 14 bases identical to TRBD2. Germline lookup yields CDR1 MNHEY and CDR2 SVGAGI. Trimming at V came to 5 bases and at J to 8 bases, leaving 6 bases not matched to a gene. CDR3 length: 15 amino acids. The CDR3 nucleotides are TGTGCCAGCAGTCGACTAGCGGGAGGGATGGGTACGCAGTATTTT. Protein: CASSRLAGGMGTQYF.

This rearrangement joins TRBV18 to TRBJ1-6; D gene unclear. CDR3 length: 15 residues. The ends were cut back, 5 bases at V and 5 bases at J, with 13 bases in the middle. Germline V lookup: CDR1 KGHSH, CDR2 LQKENI. CDR3 bases: TGTGCCAGCTCAACCACTAGCAATAATAATTCACCCCTCCACTTT. Translation gives CASSTTSNNNSPLHF.

The chain uses TRBV23-1 and TRBJ2-7, with a possible D match to TRBD1 (6 bases). Being an ORF, TRBV23-1 has a function that is uncertain. V lost 2 bases and J 0 bases, leaving 14 bases between the germline ends. The CDR3 has 16 amino acids. The CDR3 sequence is CASSQMGMGASYEQYF. The CDR3, as DNA: TGCGCCAGCAGTCAAATGGGGATGGGGGCCTCCTACGAGCAGTACTTC.

The chain joins TRBV6-5 to TRBJ2-3; the match to TRBD2 covers 7 bases. Germline CDR1 reads MNHEY; CDR2 reads SVGAGI. After removal of 7 bases from V and 6 bases from J, the junction contained 13 bases not matched to a gene. The length of the CDR3 is 15 residues. CDR3 coding DNA: TGTGCCAGCAACCGACGGGGAGGGCCAGGGGATACGCAGTATTTT. Translation: CASNRRGGPGDTQYF.

This clone has just one count. The chain recombines TRBV7-6 with TRBJ2-3; 9 bases align to TRBD2. Per the germline V gene, CDR1 is SGHVS and CDR2 is FNYEAQ. The CDR3 runs to 16 residues. V trimming: 0 bases; J trimming: 2 bases; junction bases outside the gene matches: 3. DNA for the CDR3: TGTGCCAGCAGCTTAGCTAGCGGGAGTCCCACAGATACGCAGTATTTT. It encodes CASSLASGSPTDTQYF.

The rearrangement links TRBV10-2 to TRBJ2-5, with D possibly TRBD2 on 6 matching bases. CDR1 and CDR2 from the germline V gene are WSHSY and SAAADI. The V and J ends lost 4 bases and 2 bases respectively, with 14 bases between them. There are 15 residues in the CDR3. CDR3 amino acids: CASSVEGWSQETQYF. Here the CDR3 DNA reads TGCGCCAGCAGTGTGGAGGGGTGGTCGCAAGAGACCCAGTACTTC.

The chain carries TRBV29-1 and TRBJ1-3, with D possibly TRBD1 on 5 matching bases. Germline values: CDR1 SQVTM, CDR2 ANQGSEA. The germline V and J ends were trimmed by 6 bases and 0 bases, with 27 bases remaining between them. The CDR3 is 19 residues long. The CDR3 DNA reads as TGCAGCGTCGTTACCGGGACTTCTTACTCTCGGAGCTCTGGAAACACCATATATTTT. Amino acid sequence: CSVVTGTSYSRSSGNTIYF.

The V gene is TRBV20-1, the J gene TRBJ2-1, with TRBD2 matching 8 bases. This CDR3 spans 15 amino acids. J was trimmed by 9 bases and V by 3 bases; bases with no gene match: 13. Looked up from germline, CDR1 is DFQATT and CDR2 is SNEGSKA (reference sequence). CDR3: CSASQSGSPHAEQFF. DNA for the CDR3: TGCAGTGCTAGTCAGAGCGGGAGCCCCCACGCTGAGCAGTTCTTC.